This T cell receptor beta chain was captured by sequencing in a study of cytomegalovirus exposure and HLA in healthy donors. Study information: Within the Caucasian-associated ancestry cluster were roughly 81% of the roughly 360 genotyped donors.

About this clone: Its antigen is not identified.

60 Vbeta and 13 Jbeta primers were used in PCR. The table came from immunoSEQ multiplex PCR; TCRdb's copy has only in-frame clones and leaves some out. The table records under 200,000 clones, 80% of them present only once. CDR3 length: 19 amino acids. CDR1 is SNHLY and CDR2 is FYNNEI in the germline V gene. Germline trimming cut 5 bases from V and 0 bases from J; bases unmatched to any gene: 10. Study findings and constraints: Certain indistinguishable V segments, among them TRBV6-2 and TRBV6-3, were excluded. As a later analysis showed, several of the most significant clusters appeared to be linked to common viral pathogens. Later analysis associated a missense DCLRE1C variant with TCR beta V- and J-gene trimming.

This TCR was sampled from a man under 40 in good health and CMV-seronegative. Sequenced: PBMCs. This sequence joins TRBV2 and TRBJ2-1, with 13 positions matching TRBD2. The CDR3 DNA follows: TGTGCCAGCAGTCAGCTTTGGGGGACTAGCGGGGCCTCCTACAATGAGCAGTTCTTC. Its protein product is CASSQLWGTSGASYNEQFF.